This TCR beta chain was sequenced for a study of blood T cell repertoires in COVID-19. Study-level information: T cells, B-cell-depleted T cells, or PBMCs provided the cDNA or gDNA that served as material.

The CDR3 runs 17 residues. The V and J ends lost 0 bases and 3 bases respectively, with 18 bases between them. Germline assignment: CDR1 MGHRA and CDR2 YSYEKL. Source study methods: From reference gene primer amplification, estimates of nucleated cell counts were derived. Some clones are missing from TCRdb's copy, which holds only in-frame ones; the method was immunoSEQ multiplex PCR. The V and J calls and clone size are taken from that table; D and trimming were inferred from the DNA. The sample lists approximately 180,000 clones; about 90% were seen once. V gene TRBV4-1 combines with J gene TRBJ2-7; TRBD1 is a possible D gene (5 bases). The sequence came from a man aged 35 to 55 with active or convalescent COVID-19. The material sequenced was peripheral blood. CDR3 loop: CASSQEDQGARFYEQYF. The CDR3 DNA is TGCGCCAGCAGCCAAGAAGATCAAGGGGCCCGATTCTACGAGCAGTACTTC.